This TCR beta chain was recorded in a study of cytomegalovirus exposure and HLA in healthy donors. Per the germline V gene, CDR1 is SGHRS and CDR2 is YFSETQ. The CDR3 contains 15 residues. Trimming took 2 bases from V and 4 from J, leaving 15 bases between them. 60 Vbeta and 13 Jbeta primers were used in PCR. Here immunoSEQ multiplex PCR was the method, and the copy in TCRdb shows in-frame clones only, minus some. This repertoire shows over 100,000 clones, approximately 82% found once; its top ten account for 1.4% to 1.5%. The clonotype comes from a female donor in good health and CMV-seronegative. Sequenced material: PBMCs. This chain uses TRBV5-1 with TRBJ1-1, with a possible D match to TRBD1 (6 bases). CDR3 in DNA: TGCGCCAGCAGCTTATTGGGGGCCAGAGGCACTGAAGCTTTCTTT. Translated, it gives CASSLLGARGTEAFF.